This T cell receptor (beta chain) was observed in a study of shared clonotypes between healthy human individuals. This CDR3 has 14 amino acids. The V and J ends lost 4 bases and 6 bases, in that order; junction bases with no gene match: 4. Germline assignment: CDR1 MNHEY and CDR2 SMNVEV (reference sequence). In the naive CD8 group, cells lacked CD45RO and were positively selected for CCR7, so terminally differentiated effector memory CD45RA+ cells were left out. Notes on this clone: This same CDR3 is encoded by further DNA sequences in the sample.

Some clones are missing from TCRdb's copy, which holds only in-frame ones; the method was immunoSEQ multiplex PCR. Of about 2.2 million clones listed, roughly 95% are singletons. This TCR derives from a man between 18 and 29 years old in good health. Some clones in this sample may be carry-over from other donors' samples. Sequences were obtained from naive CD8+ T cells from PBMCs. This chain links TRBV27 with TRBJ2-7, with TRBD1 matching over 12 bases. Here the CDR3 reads CASSSGTGGFEQYF. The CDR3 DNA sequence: TGTGCCAGCAGTTCCGGGACAGGGGGCTTCGAGCAGTACTTC.